These 30 T cell receptor beta chains were all obtained from the same sample, sequenced in a study of blood T cell repertoires in COVID-19. Repertoires were generated with immunoSEQ multiplex PCR, while TCRdb's copy carries only in-frame clones and drops some. The sample yields around 300,000 clones, about nine tenths seen once. Sequences were obtained from peripheral blood. These receptors originate from a woman in her twenties or thirties with COVID-19, enrolled during active disease.

V is TRBV6-5 and J is TRBJ2-5, with a possible D match to TRBD2 (6 bases). Germline CDR1 is MNHEY and CDR2 is SVGAGI. The CDR3 sequence is 13 residues long. Trimming shortened V by 5 bases and J by 7 bases, and 14 bases separated the two germline ends. CDR3 protein: CASSRGESGTQYF. CDR3 DNA sequence: TGTGCCAGCAGTCGCGGGGAGTCCGGGACCCAGTACTTC.

The table lists this clone with a few counts. This chain links TRBV11-2 with TRBJ1-2, with D possibly being TRBD1 (5 bases). The CDR3 length is 14 residues. Germline CDR1 is SGHAT and CDR2 is FQNNGV. The V end was cut by 1 base, the J end by 5 bases, with 11 bases between. In nucleotides, the CDR3 is TGTGCCAGCAGCTTAGTAGTGGGGGGGTATGGCTACACCTTC. Protein sequence: CASSLVVGGYGYTF.

V gene TRBV2 combines with J gene TRBJ2-5; weak D call: TRBD1 (6 bases). Germline loops: CDR1 SNHLY, CDR2 FYNNEI. This CDR3 region has 12 residues. Trimming pared 5 bases from V and 4 bases from J, leaving 8 bases between. CDR3: CASSKDRETQYF. The CDR3 DNA reads as TGTGCCAGCAGTAAGGACAGAGAGACCCAGTACTTC.

This clone was found a few times. Other DNA sequences from this sample encode an identical CDR3 as well. The chain recombines TRBV5-1 with TRBJ1-1; D is possibly TRBD1 (5 bases). Between the trimmed V and J ends, which lost 0 bases and 5 bases, there was a span of 8 bases. Per the germline V gene, CDR1 is SGHRS and CDR2 is YFSETQ. The CDR3 totals 13 residues. CDR3 loop: CASSLDRGTEAFF. CDR3 DNA: TGCGCCAGCAGCTTGGATAGGGGAACTGAAGCTTTCTTT.

CDR3 coding DNA: TGTGCCATCAGTCCGGGACAGGGGGCTCCTAGAGGTCTGAACACTGAAGCTTTCTTT. Translation gives CAISPGQGAPRGLNTEAFF. The genes are TRBV10-3 and TRBJ1-1; 12 bases are shared with TRBD1. This CDR3 has 19 residues. V shed 5 bases and J 0 bases; nucleotides not matched to a gene: 13. The germline V gene encodes CDR1 ENHRY and CDR2 SYGVKD.

The chain links TRBV11-2 to TRBJ2-3; a possible D gene is TRBD2 (5 bases). Germline CDR1 is SGHAT and CDR2 is FQNNGV. The CDR3 has 15 residues. Deletions cut 2 bases from V and 5 bases from J, with 14 bases between. This CDR3 is CASSLKLAWVDTQYF. The CDR3 DNA follows: TGTGCCAGCAGCTTAAAGCTAGCTTGGGTAGATACGCAGTATTTT. The whole variable domain, filled in from reference TRBV11-2 and TRBJ2-3, reads EAGVAQSPRYKIIEKRQSVAFWCNPISGHATLYWYQQILGQGPKLLIQFQNNGVVDDSQLPKDRFSAERLKGVDSTLKIQPAKLEDSAVYLCASSLKLAWVDTQYFGPGTRLTVL.

The rearrangement joins TRBV25-1 to TRBJ1-1; possibly TRBD1 for D (5 bases). V was trimmed by 1 base and J by 5 bases, leaving 11 bases between them. The germline V gene has CDR1 MGHDK and CDR2 SYGVNS. CDR3 length: 14 amino acids. CDR3 coding DNA: TGTGCCAGCAGTGAATCGGGGGGGAGGACTGAAGCTTTCTTT. Translating gives CASSESGGRTEAFF.

The chain combines TRBV11-2 with TRBJ1-5; D not certain. This CDR3 is 14 amino acids long. The germline CDR1 and CDR2 sequences are SGHAT and FQNNGV. The V gene lost 5 bases and the J gene lost 7 bases, with 15 bases spanning the gap. The CDR3 sequence: CASSPSGVRQPQHF. The CDR3 DNA is TGTGCCAGCAGCCCTTCCGGGGTGCGGCAGCCCCAGCATTTT.

The chain is built from TRBV2 and TRBJ1-5, with D hard to call. The germline CDR1 and CDR2 sequences are SNHLY and FYNNEI. The CDR3 sequence is 14 residues long. The V and J ends lost 1 base and 1 base respectively, with 5 bases between them. The CDR3 DNA sequence: TGTGCCAGCAGTGAAGAGAGGAGCAATCAGCCCCAGCATTTT. Residues: CASSEERSNQPQHF.

This clone was recorded only once. This sequence joins TRBV2 and TRBJ1-2, with D perhaps matching TRBD1 (5 bases). V was clipped by 2 bases and J by 4 bases, with 14 bases between them. CDR1 is SNHLY and CDR2 is FYNNEI in the germline V gene. CDR3 size: 15 residues. CDR3 sequence reads: CASSEKWQGAYGYTF. The DNA of the CDR3 is TGTGCCAGCAGTGAAAAGTGGCAAGGGGCCTATGGCTACACCTTC.

The chain employs TRBV7-2 and TRBJ2-1, with TRBD2 matching over 7 bases. Germline CDR1 is SGHTA and CDR2 is FQGNSA. V shed 2 bases, J shed 8 bases, and the junction held 12 bases outside the gene matches. CDR3 length: 16 residues. The CDR3 region has the DNA TGTGCCAGCAGCTTACGACTGACGGGGGGAAGGGATGAGCAGTTCTTC. Its protein product is CASSLRLTGGRDEQFF.

The V and J genes are TRBV5-1 and TRBJ1-2; TRBD1 matches at 8 bases. The CDR3 runs 15 residues. The germline V gene has CDR1 SGHRS and CDR2 YFSETQ. J was trimmed by 6 bases and V by 0 bases; bases with no gene match: 7. CDR3 DNA: TGCGCCAGCAGCTTGGACAGGGGGGAAAGGGATGGCTACACCTTC. This translates into CASSLDRGERDGYTF.

The rearrangement uses TRBV19 and TRBJ1-2; tentatively, D is TRBD1 (5 bases). Germline V CDR1 and CDR2: LNHDA, SQIVND (reference sequence). V was shortened by 5 bases and J by 3 bases, with 19 bases between the two germline ends. The CDR3 runs to 16 residues. The CDR3 sequence is CASSPRLIPGDYGYTF. For the CDR3, the DNA is TGTGCCAGTAGTCCTCGTTTGATCCCGGGGGACTATGGCTACACCTTC.

This chain links TRBV9 with TRBJ2-5; 13 bases line up with TRBD2. Germline CDR1 reads SGDLS; CDR2 reads YYNGEE. CDR3 length: 17 amino acids. The V segment lost 5 bases and the J segment 4 bases; nucleotides outside the gene matches: 11. The CDR3 spells CASSRLAGGQSAETQYF. DNA for the CDR3: TGTGCCAGCAGTCGACTAGCGGGGGGACAGTCCGCAGAGACCCAGTACTTC.

The chain employs TRBV11-1 and TRBJ2-3; TRBD2 matches 8 bases. Germline values: CDR1 SGHAT, CDR2 FQDESV (reference sequence). V gave up 4 bases and J gave up 4 bases; unmatched junction bases: 7. The CDR3 covers 15 residues. The DNA for the CDR3 is TGTGCCAGCAGCTCCCCGGGGGGGCCTGCAGATACGCAGTATTTT. This codes for CASSSPGGPADTQYF.

CDR3 region: CASSIRARGVGETQYF. The CDR3 region has the DNA TGTGCCAGTAGTATTCGAGCCCGGGGGGTCGGGGAGACCCAGTACTTC. V is TRBV19 and J is TRBJ2-5, with 7 bases lining up with TRBD2. The CDR3 totals 16 residues. V gave up 3 bases and J gave up 5 bases; unmatched junction bases: 12. Germline values: CDR1 LNHDA, CDR2 SQIVND (reference sequence).

With regard to this clone: The same CDR3 also results from other DNA sequences found in this sample. V is TRBV5-1 and J is TRBJ1-1; TRBD1 might be the D (6 bases). The CDR3 sequence is 14 residues long. Germline V gene lookup returns CDR1 SGHRS and CDR2 YFSETQ. V gave up 2 bases and J gave up 0 bases, with 8 bases separating them. For the CDR3, the DNA is TGCGCCAGCAGCTTAGGACAGATGAACACTGAAGCTTTCTTT. Translation: CASSLGQMNTEAFF.

V usage is TRBV19 and J usage is TRBJ2-2; 10 nucleotides line up with TRBD2. CDR3 length: 15 amino acids. V trimming: 5 bases; J trimming: 3 bases; junction bases outside the gene matches: 3. Germline-derived CDR1 and CDR2 are LNHDA and SQIVND (reference sequence). The CDR3 loop is CASSRLAGDTGELFF. CDR3 nucleotides: TGTGCCAGTAGTCGGCTAGCGGGGGACACCGGGGAGCTGTTTTTT.

In its sample, this clone was seen a few times. V usage is TRBV5-4 and J usage is TRBJ1-1, with no clear D. This CDR3 contains 14 residues. Germline V gives CDR1 SGHNT, CDR2 YYREEE (reference sequence). The V gene lost 2 bases and the J gene lost 0 bases, with 8 bases spanning the gap. The DNA of the CDR3 is TGTGCCAGCAGCTTTTCGCGGATGAACACTGAAGCTTTCTTT. Residues: CASSFSRMNTEAFF.

This rearrangement joins TRBV28 to TRBJ1-5; tentative D call: TRBD1 (6 bases). Trimming removed 4 bases from V and 1 base from J, with 11 bases in between. CDR1 MDHEN and CDR2 SYDVKM come from the germline V gene. This CDR3 is built from 15 residues. CDR3 loop: CASSSLDRSNQPQHF. Here the CDR3 DNA reads TGTGCCAGCAGTTCCCTCGACAGGAGCAATCAGCCCCAGCATTTT.

The genes are TRBV6-4 and TRBJ2-4; D call uncertain. Looked up from germline, CDR1 is MRHNA and CDR2 is SNTAGT. V was cut by 3 bases and J by 6 bases, with 9 bases left in between. The CDR3 loop spans 13 amino acids. Here the CDR3 DNA reads TGTGCCAGCAGTGAAGAAGGCGGAAACATTCAGTACTTC. It codes for CASSEEGGNIQYF.

This clone was picked up one time. This CDR3 is CASSLGYRGTDTQYF. The CDR3 DNA sequence: TGTGCCAGCAGCTTAGGGTACAGGGGCACAGATACGCAGTATTTT. V usage is TRBV7-2 and J usage is TRBJ2-3; perhaps TRBD1 as D (6 bases). CDR1 is SGHTA and CDR2 is FQGNSA in the germline V gene. This CDR3 spans 15 amino acids. V lost 1 base to trimming and J lost 1 base, with 9 bases between them.

Comment on this clone: An end of the junction does not agree with germline; a read error may underlie this. The gene calls are TRBV6-5 and TRBJ1-2; D is ambiguous. The CDR3 totals 11 residues. The germline V gene encodes CDR1 MNHEY and CDR2 SVGAGI. The CDR3 reads CASRAAGEGSF. As DNA, the CDR3 is TGTGCCAGCAGGGCCGCGGGTGAGGGCTCCTTC.

The count of this clone is one. Here the CDR3 DNA reads TGTGCCTGGAGTGCACGGGGAAACACCATATATTTT. Protein sequence: CAWSARGNTIYF. V is TRBV30 and J is TRBJ1-3; D remains ambiguous. Germline V gene lookup returns CDR1 GTSNPN and CDR2 SVGIG (reference sequence). Trimming stripped 1 base from V and 4 bases from J, with 5 bases between. There are 12 residues in the CDR3. Filled out from reference TRBV30 and TRBJ1-3, the complete variable domain reads SQTIHQWPATLVQPVGSPLSLECTVEGTSNPNLYWYRQAAGRGLQLLFYSVGIGQISSEVPQNLSASRPQDRQFILSSKKLLLSDSGFYLCAWSARGNTIYFGEGSWLTVV.

This sequence joins TRBV2 and TRBJ2-5; D is perhaps TRBD2 (6 bases). The CDR3 consists of 13 residues. CDR1 is SNHLY and CDR2 is FYNNEI in the germline V gene. Trimming took 6 bases from V and 5 from J, leaving 13 bases between them. The CDR3 is CASRTSFGETQYF. The CDR3 DNA is TGTGCCAGCAGGACTAGTTTTGGGGAGACCCAGTACTTC.

V is TRBV19 and J is TRBJ1-5; D might be TRBD1 (6 bases). V was pared by 6 bases and J by 6 bases, with 15 bases between. The CDR3 loop spans 14 amino acids. The germline V gene has CDR1 LNHDA and CDR2 SQIVND (reference sequence). The CDR3 loop reads CASSPEGGPQPQHF. The CDR3 region has the DNA TGTGCCAGTAGCCCCGAGGGGGGGCCTCAGCCCCAGCATTTT.

As for this clone: This sample also contains other DNA sequences that code for the same CDR3. This rearrangement joins TRBV5-8 to TRBJ1-1; D not certain. The CDR3 is 13 amino acids. V lost 0 bases, J lost 5 bases, and 8 bases lay in between. The germline CDR1 and CDR2 sequences are SGHTS and YDEGEE. The CDR3 reads CASSLGRGTEAFF. The CDR3 nucleotides read TGTGCCAGCAGCTTGGGAAGAGGGACTGAAGCTTTCTTT.

The sample holds one count of this clone. This sequence joins TRBV4-1 and TRBJ1-2; tentative D call: TRBD1 (6 bases). This CDR3 comprises 17 residues. From germline, CDR1 is MGHRA and CDR2 YSYEKL. The V and J ends lost 3 bases and 0 bases respectively, with 17 bases between them. The CDR3 coding sequence is TGCGCCAGCAGCCATGGACAACCGGGACAACCTAACTATGGCTACACCTTC. Translated: CASSHGQPGQPNYGYTF.

This chain connects TRBV4-1 to TRBJ2-3, with 16 bases identical to TRBD2. Germline trimming cut 4 bases from V and 0 bases from J; bases unmatched to any gene: 4. In germline, CDR1 is MGHRA, CDR2 YSYEKL. The length of the CDR3 is 18 residues. DNA of the CDR3: TGCGCCAGCAGCCCGGGACTAGCGGGGGGGCCGAGCACAGATACGCAGTATTTT. Protein: CASSPGLAGGPSTDTQYF.

This chain uses TRBV3-1 (or the pseudogene TRBV3-2) with TRBJ2-3, with D unclear. Germline V CDR1 and CDR2: LGHDT, YNNKEL (reference sequence). This CDR3 has 17 residues. V dropped 0 bases and J dropped 6 bases, with 19 bases sitting between them. CDR3 DNA sequence: TGTGCCAGCAGCCAAGAGCCAGCTAGACCAAAAAGGGATACGCAGTATTTT. This encodes CASSQEPARPKRDTQYF.